The rows below give T cell receptor beta chains drawn from one sample of a study of identical twins' blood T cells. TCRdb ran MiXCR on the 5' RACE reads and lists one entry per CDR3 protein. The top ten clones hold roughly 5.5% of a sample with 400,000 or so distinct CDR3 sequences, more than 25% of them seen once. Specimen: PBMCs. Source of these receptors: a woman between 18 and 49 years old in good health. The CDR3 runs from the conserved cysteine through the conserved F or W. Fields, in order: J gene, clone size, D gene, V gene, CDR3 DNA, CDR3 protein. A D gene is named only where the DNA matches it firmly. A row's size may be missing; if present it is once, few, many or a size class.

TRBJ1-2,.,TRBD1,TRBV5-1,TGCGCCAGCAGCCCGGACAGGTCCCGTGGCTACACCTTC,CASSPDRSRGYTF
TRBJ2-2,.,.,TRBV5-1,TGCGCCAGCTTCCGCGGCGTCACCGGGGAGCTGTTTTTT,CASFRGVTGELFF
TRBJ2-3,few,TRBD2,TRBV29-1,TGCAGCGTTGAACAGGCGGGAGGAGAAGCAGATACGCAGTATTTT,CSVEQAGGEADTQYF
TRBJ2-7,few,TRBD2,TRBV20-1,TGCAGTGCTAGAGGGGGGGGACTACAAATCAACTCCTACGAGCAGTACTTC,CSARGGGLQINSYEQYF
TRBJ2-6,.,.,TRBV6-1,TGTGCCAGCAGTGTAGGGGTCTCTGGGGCCAACGTCCTGACTTTC,CASSVGVSGANVLTF
TRBJ1-1,many,TRBD1,TRBV20-1,TGCAGTGCTTTTGGGACAGGGATCACTGAAGCTTTCTTT,CSAFGTGITEAFF
TRBJ1-4,many,.,TRBV2,TGTGCCAGCAGTGAATTGAGGCAGGAAAAACTGTTTTTT,CASSELRQEKLFF
TRBJ1-5,.,.,TRBV12-3/TRBV12-4,TGTGCCAGCAGCCCCGAGGTTCAACAGCCCCAGCATTTT,CASSPEVQQPQHF
TRBJ1-1,many,.,TRBV7-2,TGTGCCAGCAGCTTAAAGGGTACTGAAGCTTTCTTT,CASSLKGTEAFF
TRBJ2-3,.,.,TRBV20-1,TGCAGTGCAATCTACCTCCGGGCCTCACTGAGCACAGATACGCAGTATTTT,CSAIYLRASLSTDTQYF
TRBJ2-2,.,.,TRBV29-1,TGCAGCGGGCAGGATCGACGAACCGGGGAGCTGTTTTTT,CSGQDRRTGELFF
TRBJ1-1,.,TRBD1,TRBV5-1,TGCGCCGCAAGGGACAGCGTGAACACTGAAGCTTTCTTT,CAARDSVNTEAFF
TRBJ2-5,.,TRBD1,TRBV7-9,TGTGCCAGCAGCAGACAGGGGTCGGAGACCCAGTACTTC,CASSRQGSETQYF
TRBJ2-1,many,.,TRBV5-1,TGTGCCAGCAGTTTCTCGAGCTCCTACAATGAGCAGTTCTTC,CASSFSSSYNEQFF
TRBJ2-1,few,.,TRBV5-1,TGCGCCAGCAGCTTGGTATCTAGCTATGAGCAGTTCTTC,CASSLVSSYEQFF
TRBJ1-1,many,TRBD1,TRBV29-1,TGCAGCGCCGAGGGACAGGGGATCACTGAAGCTTTCTTT,CSAEGQGITEAFF
TRBJ2-3,few,TRBD2,TRBV5-8,TGTGCCAGCAGCTCCTACCGGGGGGGCACAGATACGCAGTATTTT,CASSSYRGGTDTQYF
TRBJ2-2,.,TRBD2,TRBV19,TGTGCCAGTACCCCTTACCCGGGACTAGCGTTAACCGGGGAGCTGTTTTTT,CASTPYPGLALTGELFF
TRBJ2-3,few,.,TRBV18,TGTGCCAGCTCACCGATGGGGAGTCAGAGCACAGATACGCAGTATTTT,CASSPMGSQSTDTQYF
TRBJ2-4,.,TRBD2,TRBV20-1,TGCAGTGCTAGAGATAGGACTAGCGGAAACATTCATTACTTC,CSARDRTSGNIHYF
TRBJ1-1,.,TRBD1,TRBV6-4,TGTGCCAGCAGTGATACCGGGACAGCTGAAGCTTTCTTT,CASSDTGTAEAFF
TRBJ1-5,many,TRBD1,TRBV19,TGTGCCAGTAGTCAGGGACAGCCGAATCAGCCCCAGCATTTT,CASSQGQPNQPQHF
TRBJ1-3,few,TRBD1,TRBV9,TGTGCCAGCAGCGGACGCAGGGGGTCTGGAAACACCGTATATTTT,CASSGRRGSGNTVYF
TRBJ2-1,.,.,TRBV11-3,TGTGCCAGCAGCTTATTCGGCGGAGAGCAGTTCTTC,CASSLFGGEQFF
TRBJ1-5,.,TRBD1,TRBV20-1,TGCAGTGCTAGAGATAGTGGGACAGTAGCACGGCCCCAGCATTTT,CSARDSGTVARPQHF
TRBJ1-5,.,TRBD1,TRBV27,TGTGCCAGCAGTTTGGGACAGTCCGGGGGACAGCCCCAGCATTTT,CASSLGQSGGQPQHF
TRBJ1-1,.,TRBD1,TRBV20-1,TGCAGTGCTATGAAGGGGGCCGCTGAAGCTTTCTTT,CSAMKGAAEAFF
TRBJ2-1,few,TRBD2,TRBV19,TGTGCCAGTAGTGACCGACTAGCGACAGGATTTAATGAGCAGTTCTTC,CASSDRLATGFNEQFF
TRBJ2-7,many,.,TRBV12-3/TRBV12-4,TGTGCCAGCAGTCCCCCCGGGGCCACCTACGAGCAGTACTTC,CASSPPGATYEQYF
TRBJ1-3,many,.,TRBV14,TGTGCCAGCAGCCAAGATTGGGGTCCTTCCGTTGGAAACACCATATATTTT,CASSQDWGPSVGNTIYF